This T cell receptor beta chain came from a study of blood T cells in healthy people across ages. Next came a second PCR, run for roughly 6 to 11 cycles, which used a sample-barcoded 5' primer along with a J-beta primer mix. TCRdb itself ran the 5' RACE reads through MiXCR, one entry per CDR3 protein. The sample records about 760,000 distinct CDR3 sequences, approximately 53% being singletons. Looked up from germline, CDR1 is DFQATT and CDR2 is SNEGSKA (reference sequence). J gave up 5 bases and V 4 bases, and 3 bases lay outside the gene matches. The CDR3 covers 12 residues. Isolation per sample recovered at least 7 million PBMCs.

V gene TRBV20-1 combines with J gene TRBJ2-5; 8 nucleotides align to TRBD1. The source is a middle-aged man in good health. Sequenced sample: blood. The CDR3 DNA is TGCAGTGCTAAGGACAGGGTTGAGACCCAGTACTTC. It specifies CSAKDRVETQYF.